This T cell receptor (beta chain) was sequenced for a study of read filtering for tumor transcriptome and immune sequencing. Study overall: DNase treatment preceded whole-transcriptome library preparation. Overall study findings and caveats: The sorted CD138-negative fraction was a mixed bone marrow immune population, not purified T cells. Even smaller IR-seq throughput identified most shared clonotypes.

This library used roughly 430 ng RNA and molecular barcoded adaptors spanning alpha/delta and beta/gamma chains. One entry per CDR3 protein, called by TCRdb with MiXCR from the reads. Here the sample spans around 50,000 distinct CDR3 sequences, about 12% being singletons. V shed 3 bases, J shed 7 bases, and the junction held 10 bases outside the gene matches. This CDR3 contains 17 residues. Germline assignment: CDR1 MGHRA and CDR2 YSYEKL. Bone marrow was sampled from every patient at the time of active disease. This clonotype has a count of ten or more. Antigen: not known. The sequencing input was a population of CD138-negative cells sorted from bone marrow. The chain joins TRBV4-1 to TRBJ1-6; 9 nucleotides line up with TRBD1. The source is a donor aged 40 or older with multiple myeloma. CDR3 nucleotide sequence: TGCGCCAGCAGCCAGGGGGGACAGGGAGTGGGGAATTCACCCCTCCACTTT. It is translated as CASSQGGQGVGNSPLHF.